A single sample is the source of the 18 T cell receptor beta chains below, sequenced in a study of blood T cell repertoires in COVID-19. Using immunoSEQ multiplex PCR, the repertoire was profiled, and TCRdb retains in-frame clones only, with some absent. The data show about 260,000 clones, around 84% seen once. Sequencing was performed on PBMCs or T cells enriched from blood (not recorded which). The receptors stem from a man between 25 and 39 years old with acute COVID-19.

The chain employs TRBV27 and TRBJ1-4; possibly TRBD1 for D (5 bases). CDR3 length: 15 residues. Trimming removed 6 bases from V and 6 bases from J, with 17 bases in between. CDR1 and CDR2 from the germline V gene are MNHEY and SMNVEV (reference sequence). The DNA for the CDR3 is TGTGCCAGCAGGCGGCAGGCGGGGGGGGATGAAAAACTGTTTTTT. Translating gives CASRRQAGGDEKLFF.

The DNA of the CDR3 is TGTGCCAGCAGCTTAGAACGGACAGATACGCAGTATTTT. Its translation: CASSLERTDTQYF. V gene TRBV11-2 combines with J gene TRBJ2-3; no reliable D call. CDR1 and CDR2 from the germline V gene are SGHAT and FQNNGV. The CDR3 is made up of 13 amino acids. Trimming removed 0 bases from V and 3 bases from J, with 4 bases in between. The full variable domain, its missing parts supplied by reference TRBV11-2 and TRBJ2-3, is EAGVAQSPRYKIIEKRQSVAFWCNPISGHATLYWYQQILGQGPKLLIQFQNNGVVDDSQLPKDRFSAERLKGVDSTLKIQPAKLEDSAVYLCASSLERTDTQYFGPGTRLTVL.

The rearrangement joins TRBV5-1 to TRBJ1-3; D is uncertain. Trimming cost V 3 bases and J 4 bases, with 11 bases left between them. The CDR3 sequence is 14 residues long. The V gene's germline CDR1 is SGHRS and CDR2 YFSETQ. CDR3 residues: CASSSTTRGNTIYF. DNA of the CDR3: TGCGCCAGCAGCTCAACCACGCGCGGAAACACCATATATTTT. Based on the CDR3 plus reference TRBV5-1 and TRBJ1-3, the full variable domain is KAGVTQTPRYLIKTRGQQVTLSCSPISGHRSVSWYQQTPGQGLQFLFEYFSETQRNKGNFPGRFSGRQFSNSRSEMNVSTLELGDSALYLCASSSTTRGNTIYFGEGSWLTVV.

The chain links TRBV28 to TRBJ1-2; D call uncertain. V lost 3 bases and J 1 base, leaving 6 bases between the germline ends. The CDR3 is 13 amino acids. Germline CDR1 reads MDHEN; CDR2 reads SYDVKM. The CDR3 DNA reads TGTGCCAGCAGTTTTACGGTTAACTATGGCTACACCTTC. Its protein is CASSFTVNYGYTF.

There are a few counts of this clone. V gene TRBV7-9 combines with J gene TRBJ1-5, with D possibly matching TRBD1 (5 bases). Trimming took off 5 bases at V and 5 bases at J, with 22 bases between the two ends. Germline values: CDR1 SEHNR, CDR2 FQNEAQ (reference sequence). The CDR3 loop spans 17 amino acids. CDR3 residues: CASSPIVQLSGDQPQHF. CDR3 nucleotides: TGTGCCAGCAGCCCCATAGTACAGCTATCGGGGGATCAGCCCCAGCATTTT.

CDR3 DNA sequence: TGCGCCAGCAGGGATCCAGGGTCGAATCAGCCCCAGCATTTT. Its protein is CASRDPGSNQPQHF. The V call is TRBV10-2, the J call TRBJ1-5; TRBD1 is a possible D gene (5 bases). The length of the CDR3 is 14 residues. V was cut by 6 bases and J by 4 bases, with 13 bases left in between. The germline V gene encodes CDR1 WSHSY and CDR2 SAAADI.

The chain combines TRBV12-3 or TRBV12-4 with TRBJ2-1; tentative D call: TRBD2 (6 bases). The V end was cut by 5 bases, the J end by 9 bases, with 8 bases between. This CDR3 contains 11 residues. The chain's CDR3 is CASSPSVEQFF. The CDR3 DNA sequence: TGTGCCAGCAGTCCTAGCGTTGAGCAGTTCTTC.

The CDR3 spells CASSQVLRSDANTGELFF. The CDR3 DNA sequence: TGTGCCAGCAGCCAAGTTCTAAGGAGTGACGCGAACACCGGGGAGCTGTTTTTT. The chain links TRBV14 to TRBJ2-2, with D hard to call. The V gene lost 1 base and the J gene lost 0 bases, with 15 bases spanning the gap. The CDR3 runs 18 residues. Germline CDR1 SGHDN, CDR2 FVKESK.

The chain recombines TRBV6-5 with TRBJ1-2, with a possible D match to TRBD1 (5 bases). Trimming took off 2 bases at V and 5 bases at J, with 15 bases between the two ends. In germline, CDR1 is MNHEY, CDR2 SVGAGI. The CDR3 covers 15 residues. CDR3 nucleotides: TGTGCCAGCAGTTACCTGGGCAGGGACTTATATGGCTACACCTTC. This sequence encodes CASSYLGRDLYGYTF.

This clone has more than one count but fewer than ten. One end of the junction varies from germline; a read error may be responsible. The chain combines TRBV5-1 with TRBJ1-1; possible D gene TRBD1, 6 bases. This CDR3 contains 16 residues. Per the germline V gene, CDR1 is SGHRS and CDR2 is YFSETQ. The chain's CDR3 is CASSLARGAQNTEAFF. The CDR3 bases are TGTGCCAGCAGCCTCGCACGGGGGGCCCAAAACACTGAAGCTTTCTTT. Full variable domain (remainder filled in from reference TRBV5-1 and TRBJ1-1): KAGVTQTPRYLIKTRGQQVTLSCSPISGHRSVSWYQQTPGQGLQFLFEYFSETQRNKGNFPGRFSGRQFSNSRSEMNVSTLELGDSALYLCASSLARGAQNTEAFFGQGTRLTVV.

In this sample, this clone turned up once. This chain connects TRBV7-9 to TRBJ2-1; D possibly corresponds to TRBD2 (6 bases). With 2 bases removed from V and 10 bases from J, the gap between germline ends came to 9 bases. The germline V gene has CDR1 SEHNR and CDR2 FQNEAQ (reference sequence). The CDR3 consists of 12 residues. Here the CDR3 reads CASSLRGSEQFF. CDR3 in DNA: TGTGCCAGCAGCTTACGGGGGAGCGAGCAGTTCTTC.

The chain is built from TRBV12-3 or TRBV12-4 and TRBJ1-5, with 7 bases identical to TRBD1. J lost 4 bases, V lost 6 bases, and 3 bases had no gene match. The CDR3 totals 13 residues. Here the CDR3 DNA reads TGTGCCAGCAGGAAGACAGGGAATCAGCCCCAGCATTTT. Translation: CASRKTGNQPQHF.

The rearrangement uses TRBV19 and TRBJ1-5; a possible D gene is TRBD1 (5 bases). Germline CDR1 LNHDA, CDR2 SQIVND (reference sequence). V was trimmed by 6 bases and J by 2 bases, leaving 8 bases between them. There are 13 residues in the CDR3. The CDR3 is CASSSRGNQPQHF. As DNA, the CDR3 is TGTGCCAGTAGCTCCAGGGGCAATCAGCCCCAGCATTTT.

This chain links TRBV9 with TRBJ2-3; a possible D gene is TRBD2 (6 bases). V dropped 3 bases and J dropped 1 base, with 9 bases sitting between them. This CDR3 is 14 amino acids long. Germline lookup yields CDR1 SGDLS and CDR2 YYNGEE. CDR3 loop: CASSAGVRTDTQYF. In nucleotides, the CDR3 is TGTGCCAGCAGCGCGGGGGTTCGCACAGATACGCAGTATTTT.

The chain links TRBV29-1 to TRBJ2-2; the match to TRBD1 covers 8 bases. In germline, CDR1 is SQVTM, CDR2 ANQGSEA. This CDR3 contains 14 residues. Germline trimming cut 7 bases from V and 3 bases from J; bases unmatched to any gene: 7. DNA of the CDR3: TGCAGCGCGCAAGCGACAGGGGACACCGGGGAGCTGTTTTTT. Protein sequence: CSAQATGDTGELFF.

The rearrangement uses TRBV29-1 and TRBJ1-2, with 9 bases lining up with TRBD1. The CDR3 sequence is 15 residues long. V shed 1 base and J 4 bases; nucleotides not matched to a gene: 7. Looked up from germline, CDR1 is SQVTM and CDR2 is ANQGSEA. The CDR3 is CSVEGAGTGTYGYTF. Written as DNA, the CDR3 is TGCAGCGTTGAAGGGGCCGGGACAGGGACCTATGGCTACACCTTC.

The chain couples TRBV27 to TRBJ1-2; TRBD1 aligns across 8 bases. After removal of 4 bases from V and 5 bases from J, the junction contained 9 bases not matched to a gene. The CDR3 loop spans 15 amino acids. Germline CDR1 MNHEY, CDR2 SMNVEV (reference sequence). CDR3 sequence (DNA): TGTGCCAGCAGTTCCGGCGGGACAGGAATTTATGGCTACACCTTC. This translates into CASSSGGTGIYGYTF.

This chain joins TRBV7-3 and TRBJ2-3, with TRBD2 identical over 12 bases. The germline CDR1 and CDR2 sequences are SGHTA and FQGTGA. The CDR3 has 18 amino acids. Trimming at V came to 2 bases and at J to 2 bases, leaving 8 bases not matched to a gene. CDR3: CASSLDGLAGGYTDTQYF. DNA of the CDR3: TGTGCCAGCAGCTTAGACGGGCTAGCGGGAGGGTACACAGATACGCAGTATTTT.